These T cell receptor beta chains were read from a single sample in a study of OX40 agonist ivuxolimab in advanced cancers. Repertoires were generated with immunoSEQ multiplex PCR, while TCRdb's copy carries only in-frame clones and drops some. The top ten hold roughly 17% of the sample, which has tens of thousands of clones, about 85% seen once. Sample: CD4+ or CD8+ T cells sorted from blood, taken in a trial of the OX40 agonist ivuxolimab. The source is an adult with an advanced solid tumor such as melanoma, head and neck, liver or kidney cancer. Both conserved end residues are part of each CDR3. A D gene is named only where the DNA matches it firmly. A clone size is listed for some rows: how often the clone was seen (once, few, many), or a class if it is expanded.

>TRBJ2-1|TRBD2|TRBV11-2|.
CASSLMLAGGKFF
TGTGCCAGCAGCTTAATGTTAGCGGGAGGGAAGTTCTTC
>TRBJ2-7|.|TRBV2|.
CASSVRYEQYF
TGTGCCAGCAGTGTAAGGTACGAGCAGTACTTC
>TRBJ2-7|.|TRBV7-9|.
CASSSTAAYEQYF
TGTGCCAGCAGCTCCACCGCCGCCTACGAGCAGTACTTC
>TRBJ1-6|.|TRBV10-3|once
CATTGTPNSPLHF
TGTGCCACTACCGGGACACCTAATTCACCCCTCCACTTT
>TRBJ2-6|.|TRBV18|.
CASLGQGSGANVLTF
TGTGCCAGCCTCGGGCAGGGATCTGGGGCCAACGTCCTGACTTTC
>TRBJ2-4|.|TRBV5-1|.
CASSPSRSKNIQYF
TGCGCCAGCAGCCCATCTCGTTCCAAAAACATTCAGTACTTC
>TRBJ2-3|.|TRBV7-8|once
CASSSRRMFTDTQYF
TGTGCCAGCAGCTCTAGGCGCATGTTCACAGATACGCAGTATTTT
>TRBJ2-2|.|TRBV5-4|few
CASSLTEVGELFF
TGTGCCAGCAGCTTGACGGAGGTCGGGGAGCTGTTTTTT
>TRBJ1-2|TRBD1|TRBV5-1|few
CASSSSGQMGYTF
TGCGCCAGCAGCTCATCGGGACAGATGGGCTACACCTTC
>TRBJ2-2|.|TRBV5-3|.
CARSRRRGVGTGELFF
TGTGCCAGAAGCCGAAGACGGGGAGTGGGCACCGGGGAGCTGTTTTTT
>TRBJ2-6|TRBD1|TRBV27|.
CATGTGDSGANVLTF
TGTGCCACCGGGACAGGGGACTCTGGGGCCAACGTCCTGACTTTC
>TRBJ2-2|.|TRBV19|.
CASSKFYRGPTGELFF
TGTGCCAGTAGTAAATTTTATCGGGGGCCCACCGGGGAGCTGTTTTTT
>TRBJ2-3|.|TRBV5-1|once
CASSLIGLPFTDTQYF
TGCGCCAGCAGCTTGATAGGACTACCTTTCACAGATACGCAGTATTTT
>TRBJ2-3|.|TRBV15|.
CATSTGIPDTQYF
TGTGCCACCTCGACAGGTATCCCAGATACGCAGTATTTT
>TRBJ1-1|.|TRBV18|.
CASSPRLTGDPEAFF
TGTGCCAGCTCACCCCGCTTAACTGGGGACCCTGAAGCTTTCTTT
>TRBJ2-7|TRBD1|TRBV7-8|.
CASSGGQGRTYEQYF
TGTGCCAGCAGCGGCGGACAGGGTCGGACCTACGAGCAGTACTTC
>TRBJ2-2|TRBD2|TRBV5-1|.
CASRSLAGAVGELFF
TGCGCCAGCAGATCTCTAGCGGGAGCGGTCGGGGAGCTGTTTTTT
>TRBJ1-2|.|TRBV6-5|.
CASRRDNYGYTF
TGTGCCAGCAGGAGAGACAACTATGGCTACACCTTC
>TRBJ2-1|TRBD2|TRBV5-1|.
CASKGTSGLWGVDEQFF
TGCGCCAGCAAGGGGACTAGCGGTCTGTGGGGTGTGGATGAGCAGTTCTTC
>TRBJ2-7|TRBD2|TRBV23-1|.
CASSQFKGAEWLAGRSYEQYF
TGCGCCAGCAGTCAATTCAAGGGGGCGGAATGGCTAGCGGGACGGTCCTACGAGCAGTACTTC
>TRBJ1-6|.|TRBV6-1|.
CASGETSSYNSPLHF
TGTGCCAGCGGGGAGACGAGCTCCTATAATTCACCCCTCCACTTT
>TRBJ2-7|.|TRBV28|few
CASSLGILYEQYF
TGTGCCAGCAGTTTGGGTATTCTCTACGAGCAGTACTTC
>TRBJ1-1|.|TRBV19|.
CASSKQDLNTEAFF
TGTGCCAGTAGTAAACAGGACTTGAACACTGAAGCTTTCTTT
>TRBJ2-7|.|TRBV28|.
CASSYRNSYYEQYF
TGTGCCAGCAGTTACCGCAACTCATACTACGAGCAGTACTTC